What follows are 7 T cell receptor beta chains derived from one specimen sequenced in a study of OX40 agonist ivuxolimab in advanced cancers. Some clones are missing from TCRdb's copy, which holds only in-frame ones; the method was immunoSEQ multiplex PCR. Of tens of thousands of clones in the sample, about 90% were seen once. The specimen comprised CD4+ or CD8+ T cells sorted from blood, sampled in a trial of the OX40 agonist ivuxolimab. These receptors all come from an adult with an advanced solid tumor such as melanoma, head and neck, liver or kidney cancer.

The chain employs TRBV29-1 and TRBJ2-5, with D perhaps TRBD1 (7 bases). This CDR3 contains 13 residues. V shed 6 bases and J shed 2 bases, with 13 bases lying between them. Germline V gives CDR1 SQVTM, CDR2 ANQGSEA. CDR3 protein: CSVQGGNQETQYF. The CDR3 DNA reads TGCAGCGTGCAGGGGGGAAATCAAGAGACCCAGTACTTC.

This clone occurred a few times. The V gene is TRBV6-6, the J gene TRBJ1-2, with D unresolved. V lost 5 bases, J lost 4 bases, and 14 bases lay in between. Germline CDR1 and CDR2: MNHNY and SVGAGI (reference sequence). The CDR3 is 14 amino acids. The CDR3 protein is CASSGLGVSYGYTF. The CDR3 DNA is TGTGCCAGCAGTGGCCTCGGGGTGAGCTATGGCTACACCTTC.

The V gene is TRBV10-3, the J gene TRBJ2-1, with TRBD2 matching 7 bases. CDR1 is ENHRY, CDR2 SYGVKD, per germline. The CDR3 length is 14 residues. V shed 6 bases and J 8 bases; nucleotides not matched to a gene: 10. The CDR3 coding sequence is TGTGCCATCAGGGGAGCGGGACTGGGGGATGAGCAGTTCTTC. Encoded protein: CAIRGAGLGDEQFF.

V is TRBV30 and J is TRBJ2-3, with D unclear. CDR1 is GTSNPN and CDR2 is SVGIG in the germline V gene (reference sequence). This CDR3 contains 13 residues. Deletions cut 3 bases from V and 3 bases from J, with 10 bases between. In DNA, the CDR3 is TGTGCCTGGAGCCCAAGGCAGACAGATACGCAGTATTTT. It yields the protein CAWSPRQTDTQYF.

This clone was observed once. The chain combines TRBV19 with TRBJ2-5; 7 nucleotides agree with TRBD2. Germline values: CDR1 LNHDA, CDR2 SQIVND (reference sequence). This CDR3 has 13 amino acids. V shed 5 bases, J shed 5 bases, and the junction held 5 bases outside the gene matches. The CDR3 is CASSVLAFETQYF. DNA of the CDR3: TGTGCCAGTAGTGTACTAGCGTTCGAGACCCAGTACTTC.

V usage is TRBV18 and J usage is TRBJ1-6; tentatively, D is TRBD1 (6 bases). V was pared by 3 bases and J by 8 bases, with 17 bases between. This CDR3 contains 16 residues. Germline CDR1 reads KGHSH; CDR2 reads LQKENI. DNA of the CDR3: TGTGCCAGCTCACCCCTTCCCACAGGGAAGGATTCACCCCTCCACTTT. Its protein is CASSPLPTGKDSPLHF.

This clone was observed once. The chain joins TRBV10-1 to TRBJ2-6, with D hard to call. Deletions cut 2 bases from V and 4 bases from J, with 12 bases between. CDR1 is WNHNN, CDR2 SYGVQD, per germline (reference sequence). The CDR3 spans 16 residues. CDR3 nucleotide sequence: TGCGCCAGCAGTGAGCTGGCTCCTAAGGGGGCCAACGTCCTGACTTTC. Translated, it gives CASSELAPKGANVLTF.